This TCR beta chain was profiled in a study of blood T cell repertoires in COVID-19. Study background: Donors in the United States, Italy and Spain gave samples during acute or convalescent COVID-19.

Donors were grouped by their self-reported clinical history. Exposed study participants had met a COVID-19 case within 2 weeks before entry. The ends were cut back, 4 bases at V and 2 bases at J, with 9 bases in the middle. Germline V gene lookup returns CDR1 KGHSH and CDR2 LQKENI. CDR3 length equals 15 residues. Authors' processing steps: Amplifying reference gene primers gave estimates of nucleated cell counts. Clones were sequenced by immunoSEQ multiplex PCR, and TCRdb holds only the in-frame ones, with some missing. V, J and clone size derive from that table, while D and trimming were established from the DNA sequence. The repertoire consists of about 270,000 clones, with 85% to 95% occurring once and the leading ten covering less than 3.5%.

The sequencing input was PBMCs or T cells enriched from blood (not recorded which). The TCR sequence derives from a man aged 40-50 years who had been exposed to COVID-19. The chain links TRBV18 to TRBJ2-6, with TRBD1 as a possible D gene (6 bases). The CDR3 DNA reads TGTGCCAGCTCACTCACAGGGACTGGGGCCAACGTCCTGACTTTC. It is translated as CASSLTGTGANVLTF.